Detailed here is one T cell receptor beta chain. Trimming removed 2 bases at V and 4 bases at J, with 13 bases between. The CDR3 runs 15 residues. Germline V gives CDR1 MNHNY, CDR2 SVGAGI (reference sequence). The primer mix had 60 Vbeta and 13 Jbeta primers. The data were produced by immunoSEQ multiplex PCR, yet TCRdb's version contains in-frame clones alone and is incomplete. The repertoire has some 170,000 clones, 65% to 75% of them found once; the top ten carry under 3%. The entry originates in a study of cytomegalovirus exposure and HLA in healthy donors. Sequencing used PBMCs. V is TRBV6-6 and J is TRBJ2-3; a weak D match, TRBD2 (6 bases). This TCR was recovered from a human donor in good health. CDR3 coding DNA: TGTGCCAGCAGTTACGGTCTGGGGGAGGCAGATACGCAGTATTTT. Protein product: CASSYGLGEADTQYF.